This T cell receptor beta chain was sequenced for a study of T cells in Graves' hyperthyroidism and ophthalmopathy. Study overall: The initial diagnosis was the point when peripheral blood was collected, ahead of any treatment.

What was amplified from RNA transcripts were TCR beta CDR3 regions. First-round RT-PCR targeting the TCR CDR3 was performed with the HTBI primer set. TCRdb independently ran MiXCR on the multiplex PCR reads; one entry per CDR3 protein. The sample yields 600,000 or so distinct CDR3 sequences, 13% to 15% seen once. The germline CDR1 and CDR2 sequences are SQVTM and ANQGSEA. Deletions cut 0 bases from V and 5 bases from J, with 11 bases between. The CDR3 is made up of 14 amino acids. Sequencing was done on a sample of blood. J is TRBJ2-1 and V is TRBV29-1; D remains ambiguous. This clonotype was sampled from a woman in her forties or fifties with Graves' ophthalmopathy. The CDR3 DNA is TGCAGCGTTGAAGATCTACGCATCCACAATGAGCAGTTCTTC. Protein product: CSVEDLRIHNEQFF.